The clone carrying this T cell receptor beta chain was recorded once. Its antigen is undetermined. In germline, CDR1 is SGHTA, CDR2 FQGNSA. Trimming at V came to 1 base and at J to 5 bases, leaving 3 bases not matched to a gene. The CDR3 covers 15 residues. Investigators spread the genomic DNA of each subset evenly over several immunoSEQ plates. Authors' analysis steps: Junction-only immunoSEQ data arrived without quality scores, meaning filtering differed. The table came from immunoSEQ multiplex PCR; TCRdb's copy has only in-frame clones and leaves some out. Clone size and the V and J calls come from that table; the DNA yielded D and trimming. The table includes about 1.5 million clones, roughly 96% detected once. The sample is drawn from a study of shared clonotypes between healthy human individuals. Study context: CD4 naive and memory got three plates each, CD8 naive two, CD8 memory one.

Study-level findings and limits: Among the subsets, naive ones generally showed larger estimated richness than memory ones.

Material: naive CD4+ T cells sorted from blood. Stated subset: CD45RA+ positively selected. The gene calls are TRBV7-2 and TRBJ1-1, with 11 bases matching TRBD1. The sequence was obtained from a man under 40 in good health. Here the CDR3 reads CASSLVGQGATEAFF. The CDR3 nucleotides are TGTGCCAGCAGCTTAGTCGGACAGGGGGCTACTGAAGCTTTCTTT.